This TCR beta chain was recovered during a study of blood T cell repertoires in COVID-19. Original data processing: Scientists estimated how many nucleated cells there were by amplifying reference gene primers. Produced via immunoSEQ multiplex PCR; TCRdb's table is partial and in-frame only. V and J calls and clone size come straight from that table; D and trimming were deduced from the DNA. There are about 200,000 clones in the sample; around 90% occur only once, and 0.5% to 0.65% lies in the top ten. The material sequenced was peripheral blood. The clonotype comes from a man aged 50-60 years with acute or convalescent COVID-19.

The CDR3 region is CASSPTARNTEAFF. The CDR3 DNA reads as TGCGCCAGCAGCCCCACAGCCCGTAACACTGAAGCTTTCTTT. The chain links TRBV5-1 to TRBJ1-1; no firm D call. Trimming stripped 4 bases from V and 2 bases from J, with 12 bases between. The CDR3 totals 14 residues. The germline V gene encodes CDR1 SGHRS and CDR2 YFSETQ.